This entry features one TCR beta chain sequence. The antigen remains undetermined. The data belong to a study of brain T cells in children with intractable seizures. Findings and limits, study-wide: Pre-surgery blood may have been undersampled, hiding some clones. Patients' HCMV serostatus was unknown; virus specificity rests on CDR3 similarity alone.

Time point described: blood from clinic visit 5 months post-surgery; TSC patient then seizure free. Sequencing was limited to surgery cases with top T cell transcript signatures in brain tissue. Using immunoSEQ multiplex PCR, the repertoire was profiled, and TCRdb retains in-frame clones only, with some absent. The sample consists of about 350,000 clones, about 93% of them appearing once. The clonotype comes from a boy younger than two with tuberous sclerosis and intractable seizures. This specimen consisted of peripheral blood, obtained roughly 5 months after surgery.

The CDR3 is CASSDSTGEHAETQYF. The DNA of the CDR3 is TGTGCCAGCAGCGACTCGACAGGGGAGCACGCAGAGACCCAGTACTTC. The genes are TRBV7-6 and TRBJ2-5; 8 nucleotides match TRBD1. The CDR3 runs to 16 residues. The ends lost 5 bases at V and 4 bases at J; junction bases unmatched: 12. Per germline, CDR1 SGHVS and CDR2 FNYEAQ.